This entry lists 5 T cell receptor beta chains sequenced from one sample in a study of graft-versus-host responses after intestinal transplantation (dated by TCRdb to about 2021). The library relied on the immunoSEQ multiplex PCR assay. In its TCRdb copy, this immuneACCESS table keeps in-frame sequences only and misses some clones. Where compared with another copy, unresolved V genes explain less than half of these, and the others have no known cause. The sample profile shows around 17,000 clones; about 87% of them were found once. 5% to 6.5% of the sample lies in the top ten. This material consisted of PBMCs, taken roughly 110 days after intestinal transplant. Source of these receptors: a human patient who received an intestinal transplant, so some T cells may come from the graft donor.

J is TRBJ2-1 and V is TRBV11-3; D may be TRBD2 (7 bases). Looked up from germline, CDR1 is SGHNT and CDR2 is YENEEA. The germline V and J ends were trimmed by 5 bases and 3 bases, with 17 bases remaining between them. The CDR3 has 16 residues. The DNA for the CDR3 is TGTGCCAGCAGCGCCGGAAGGGGGGGAAACTACAATGAGCAGTTCTTC. Translated: CASSAGRGGNYNEQFF.

This chain uses TRBV7-2 with TRBJ2-3; 14 nucleotides line up with TRBD2. The CDR3 covers 17 residues. Germline V gene data show CDR1 as SGHTA and CDR2 as FQGNSA. V lost 3 bases, J lost 6 bases, and 8 bases stayed unmatched. DNA of the CDR3: TGTGCCAGCAGCTTTCCGGGACTAGCGGGAGACGGCGATACGCAGTATTTT. It codes for CASSFPGLAGDGDTQYF. The full variable domain, completed using reference TRBV7-2 and TRBJ2-3, is GAGVSQSPSNKVTEKGKDVELRCDPISGHTALYWYRQSLGQGLEFLIYFQGNSAPDKSGLPSDRFSAERTGGSVSTLTIQRTQQEDSAVYLCASSFPGLAGDGDTQYFGPGTRLTVL.

This chain connects TRBV28 to TRBJ1-1; TRBD1 aligns across 7 bases. This CDR3 spans 16 amino acids. CDR1 is MDHEN, CDR2 SYDVKM, per germline. Trimming removed 2 bases from V and 1 base from J; junction bases left unmatched: 7. The CDR3 DNA reads TGTGCCAGCAGTTTAATAGGGGGCCACGGGAACACTGAAGCTTTCTTT. It is translated as CASSLIGGHGNTEAFF.

The rearrangement joins TRBV9 to TRBJ2-7, with 9 bases matching TRBD1. Germline trimming cut 4 bases from V and 0 bases from J; bases unmatched to any gene: 2. There are 14 residues in the CDR3. Germline CDR1 is SGDLS and CDR2 is YYNGEE. CDR3 DNA sequence: TGTGCCAGCAGCCAGACAGGGGGCTCCTACGAGCAGTACTTC. Its protein product is CASSQTGGSYEQYF.

The chain has TRBV27 and TRBJ1-5, with D possibly TRBD1 on 5 matching bases. CDR1 is MNHEY, CDR2 SMNVEV, per germline (reference sequence). This CDR3 contains 15 residues. V was clipped by 8 bases and J by 4 bases, with 18 bases between them. CDR3 bases: TGTGCCAGCTCACAGGTTTTTTACTCAAATCAGCCCCAGCATTTT. The encoded protein is CASSQVFYSNQPQHF.